One sample yielded the 21 T cell receptor beta chains listed below, sequenced in a study of blood T cell repertoires in COVID-19. The assay was immunoSEQ multiplex PCR, and TCRdb's table has in-frame clones only and misses some. Of about 260,000 clones in the sample, around 87% were seen once. Source material: peripheral blood. The receptors were sampled from a woman between 50 and 59 years old with acute or convalescent COVID-19.

This clone was observed a handful of times. This chain connects TRBV28 to TRBJ2-7; tentative D call: TRBD1 (6 bases). The germline V gene has CDR1 MDHEN and CDR2 SYDVKM. This CDR3 has 13 amino acids. V was cut by 7 bases and J by 4 bases, with 14 bases left in between. In nucleotides, the CDR3 is TGTGCCAGCACCCAGCACAGGGCTTACGAGCAGTACTTC. Amino acid sequence: CASTQHRAYEQYF.

The chain combines TRBV5-1 with TRBJ2-7; possibly TRBD1 for D (5 bases). Germline lookup yields CDR1 SGHRS and CDR2 YFSETQ. The V and J ends lost 1 base and 2 bases respectively, with 10 bases between them. This CDR3 is 14 amino acids long. CDR3 sequence: CASSLFSGTYEQYF. The CDR3, as DNA: TGCGCCAGCAGCTTGTTCTCAGGGACCTACGAGCAGTACTTC. The full variable domain, in which reference TRBV5-1 and TRBJ2-7 provide the parts outside the CDR3, is KAGVTQTPRYLIKTRGQQVTLSCSPISGHRSVSWYQQTPGQGLQFLFEYFSETQRNKGNFPGRFSGRQFSNSRSEMNVSTLELGDSALYLCASSLFSGTYEQYFGPGTRLTVT.

Here the CDR3 reads CASSLSGDRLNEGYTF. CDR3 nucleotides: TGTGCCAGCAGCTTGAGTGGGGACAGGCTGAATGAAGGCTACACCTTC. This chain uses TRBV5-6 with TRBJ1-2; 8 bases agree with TRBD1. The length of the CDR3 is 16 residues. V dropped 1 base and J dropped 8; count of bases not matched to a gene: 13. Germline-derived CDR1 and CDR2 are SGHDT and YYEEEE.

The J gene is TRBJ2-7, the V gene TRBV14; D is perhaps TRBD2 (6 bases). The V gene's germline CDR1 is SGHDN and CDR2 FVKESK. The V gene lost 3 bases and the J gene lost 0 bases, with 15 bases spanning the gap. The CDR3 is made up of 16 amino acids. The CDR3 DNA sequence: TGTGCCAGCAGCCAGGGACTGACATTGAGCTCCTACGAGCAGTACTTC. It is translated as CASSQGLTLSSYEQYF.

This clone is a singleton in its sample. This chain joins TRBV5-1 and TRBJ2-2; 7 bases align to TRBD1. Trimming cost V 0 bases and J 3 bases; bases outside gene matches: 11. The germline V gene has CDR1 SGHRS and CDR2 YFSETQ. This CDR3 has 18 amino acids. Here the CDR3 reads CASSLVSGGDRDTGELFF. The CDR3 DNA reads TGCGCCAGCAGCTTGGTTTCCGGTGGCGACAGGGACACCGGGGAGCTGTTTTTT. The full variable domain, in which reference TRBV5-1 and TRBJ2-2 provide the parts outside the CDR3, is KAGVTQTPRYLIKTRGQQVTLSCSPISGHRSVSWYQQTPGQGLQFLFEYFSETQRNKGNFPGRFSGRQFSNSRSEMNVSTLELGDSALYLCASSLVSGGDRDTGELFFGEGSRLTVL.

The chain recombines TRBV19 with TRBJ2-1; D is unresolved. Per the germline V gene, CDR1 is LNHDA and CDR2 is SQIVND (reference sequence). The V end was cut by 3 bases, the J end by 5 bases, with 23 bases between. The CDR3 consists of 18 residues. The CDR3 DNA sequence: TGTGCCAGTAGTATGAGGCCAGAAAACTTCTACTTAAACAATGAGCAGTTCTTC. Protein product: CASSMRPENFYLNNEQFF.

The chain uses TRBV5-4 and TRBJ2-5; TRBD2 matches at 7 bases. The trim removed 5 bases at V and 4 bases at J, leaving 14 bases unmatched. There are 16 residues in the CDR3. Germline values: CDR1 SGHNT, CDR2 YYREEE (reference sequence). In DNA form, the CDR3 reads TGTGCCAGCAGACCAGGTTTAACTAGCGACACAGAGACCCAGTACTTC. Its protein is CASRPGLTSDTETQYF.

The genes are TRBV19 and TRBJ1-4, with no clear D. Trimming cost V 4 bases and J 5 bases, with 11 bases left between them. The CDR3 spans 14 residues. Per germline, CDR1 LNHDA and CDR2 SQIVND (reference sequence). The chain's CDR3 is CASSTAGINEKLFF. The CDR3 nucleotides are TGTGCCAGTAGTACGGCCGGGATCAATGAAAAACTGTTTTTT.

This clone was seen only once. J is TRBJ2-2 and V is TRBV28; TRBD2 matches 11 bases. The CDR3 has 16 residues. V lost 6 bases to trimming and J lost 3 bases; unmatched junction nucleotides: 6. Per the germline V gene, CDR1 is MDHEN and CDR2 is SYDVKM. CDR3 sequence: CASSTSGSSDTGELFF. The CDR3 coding sequence is TGTGCCAGCAGCACTAGCGGGAGTTCGGACACCGGGGAGCTGTTTTTT.

The rearrangement joins TRBV27 to TRBJ1-4; the D gene is possibly TRBD1 (5 bases). Trimming shortened V by 9 bases and J by 0 bases, and 20 bases separated the two germline ends. CDR1 and CDR2 from the germline V gene are MNHEY and SMNVEV (reference sequence). This CDR3 spans 17 amino acids. CDR3 residues: CASSRVAGKATNEKLFF. In DNA form, the CDR3 reads TGTGCCAGTTCTCGGGTCGCAGGGAAGGCAACTAATGAAAAACTGTTTTTT.

The gene calls are TRBV28 and TRBJ2-7; 7 bases map to TRBD2. Trimming took 4 bases from V and 4 from J; bases not matched to a gene: 10. CDR1 MDHEN and CDR2 SYDVKM come from the germline V gene. The length of the CDR3 is 15 residues. CDR3 in DNA: TGTGCCAGCAGTTCAGCCCCGGGGGGAGGGTACGAGCAGTACTTC. It encodes CASSSAPGGGYEQYF.

The CDR3 here is CATSKEFLAGNLSAKNIQYF. The DNA of the CDR3 is TGTGCCACCAGCAAGGAATTTCTAGCGGGCAACCTTTCCGCCAAAAACATTCAGTACTTC. The J gene is TRBJ2-4, the V gene TRBV15; 8 nucleotides agree with TRBD2. V lost 4 bases, J lost 1 base, and 18 bases stayed unmatched. CDR3 length: 20 amino acids. Germline assignment: CDR1 LNHNV and CDR2 YYDKDF (reference sequence). Based on the CDR3 plus reference TRBV15 and TRBJ2-4, the full variable domain is DAMVIQNPRYQVTQFGKPVTLSCSQTLNHNVMYWYQQKSSQAPKLLFHYYDKDFNNEADTPDNFQSRRPNTSFCFLDIRSPGLGDTAMYLCATSKEFLAGNLSAKNIQYFGAGTRLSVL.

The V call is TRBV5-6, the J call TRBJ2-1; 10 bases align to TRBD1. The CDR3 spans 16 residues. V was clipped by 2 bases and J by 9 bases; unmatched bases: 11. Germline lookup yields CDR1 SGHDT and CDR2 YYEEEE. The DNA of the CDR3 is TGTGCCAGCAGCTTTTTAGTTCGGACAGGGGGAGGTGAGCAGTTCTTC. Translated, it gives CASSFLVRTGGGEQFF.

This chain joins TRBV20-1 and TRBJ2-7; 7 bases line up with TRBD2. This CDR3 spans 11 amino acids. Germline CDR1 DFQATT, CDR2 SNEGSKA (reference sequence). The J segment lost 7 bases and the V segment lost 1 base, leaving 1 base of the junction unmatched. CDR3 sequence reads: CSARVGGEQYF. The CDR3, as DNA: TGCAGTGCTAGAGTGGGAGGGGAGCAGTACTTC.

The genes are TRBV10-3 and TRBJ1-2; the D gene is possibly TRBD1 (6 bases). V was shortened by 6 bases and J by 3 bases, with 14 bases between the two germline ends. This CDR3 contains 14 residues. In germline, CDR1 is ENHRY, CDR2 SYGVKD. The CDR3 nucleotides are TGTGCCATCAGCCCTCCCCAGGGGTACTATGGCTACACCTTC. It yields the protein CAISPPQGYYGYTF.

This clone occurred once. The V call is TRBV5-1, the J call TRBJ2-7; a possible D gene is TRBD1 (8 bases). V dropped 7 bases and J dropped 2 bases, with 13 bases sitting between them. This CDR3 spans 13 amino acids. Germline V gives CDR1 SGHRS, CDR2 YFSETQ. CDR3 in amino acids: CASGTGGAYEQYF. The CDR3 DNA follows: TGCGCCAGCGGCACAGGGGGGGCCTACGAGCAGTACTTC.

The chain joins TRBV9 to TRBJ2-1; D remains unclear. The V gene lost 3 bases and the J gene lost 0 bases, with 13 bases spanning the gap. The CDR3 extends over 16 amino acids. Germline lookup yields CDR1 SGDLS and CDR2 YYNGEE. CDR3 nucleotide sequence: TGTGCCAGCAGCGCAAGAGAACTGAGCTCCTACAATGAGCAGTTCTTC. Its translation: CASSARELSSYNEQFF.

Remarks on this clone: This sample also contains other DNA sequences that code for the same CDR3. V gene TRBV7-9 combines with J gene TRBJ1-5; TRBD1 is a possible D gene (6 bases). Trimming took 1 base from V and 2 from J, leaving 6 bases between them. The length of the CDR3 is 14 residues. Germline V gene data show CDR1 as SEHNR and CDR2 as FQNEAQ (reference sequence). The CDR3 DNA follows: TGTGCCAGCAGCTTAGGGACAGGCAATCAGCCCCAGCATTTT. Translating gives CASSLGTGNQPQHF. The full variable domain, completed using reference TRBV7-9 and TRBJ1-5, is DTGVSQNPRHKITKRGQNVTFRCDPISEHNRLYWYRQTLGQGPEFLTYFQNEAQLEKSRLLSDRFSAERPKGSFSTLEIQRTEQGDSAMYLCASSLGTGNQPQHFGDGTRLSIL.

The rearrangement uses TRBV7-3 and TRBJ2-1; TRBD2 matches at 11 bases. CDR3 length: 15 residues. Germline V gene data show CDR1 as SGHTA and CDR2 as FQGTGA. J was trimmed by 6 bases and V by 8 bases; bases with no gene match: 9. CDR3 nucleotides: TGTGCCAGCGGCCTCTTGACTAGCGGGACCAATGAGCAGTTCTTC. Its translation is CASGLLTSGTNEQFF. Supplemented by reference TRBV7-3 and TRBJ2-1, the full variable domain reads GAGVSQTPSNKVTEKGKYVELRCDPISGHTALYWYRQSLGQGPEFLIYFQGTGAADDSGLPNDRFFAVRPEGSVSTLKIQRTERGDSAVYLCASGLLTSGTNEQFFGPGTRLTVL.

V usage is TRBV5-5 and J usage is TRBJ2-3; perhaps TRBD2 as D (6 bases). Germline lookup yields CDR1 SGHKS and CDR2 YYEKEE (reference sequence). Trimming left V 0 bases short and J 11 bases short, with 13 bases between. The CDR3 sequence is 13 residues long. The CDR3 is CASSLAGGRGQYF. The CDR3 region has the DNA TGTGCCAGCAGCTTGGCCGGGGGACGGGGGCAGTATTTT.

The V and J genes are TRBV7-8 and TRBJ2-2; unclear D gene. This CDR3 contains 14 residues. Between the trimmed V and J ends, which lost 1 base and 5 bases, there was a span of 8 bases. Per germline, CDR1 SGHVS and CDR2 FQNEAQ. The CDR3 loop is CASSLEPGTGELFF. The CDR3, as DNA: TGTGCCAGCAGCTTAGAACCGGGTACCGGGGAGCTGTTTTTT.